The T cell receptor (beta chain) under discussion was sequenced for a study of T cells in Graves' hyperthyroidism and ophthalmopathy. For the study at large: Peripheral blood draws took place at initial diagnosis, ahead of any treatment.

RNA transcripts gave rise to amplified TCR beta CDR3 regions. First-round RT-PCR of the TCR CDR3 relied on the HTBI primer set. Each CDR3 protein is one row after TCRdb ran MiXCR on the multiplex PCR reads. The data hold around 420,000 distinct CDR3 sequences, with 15% to 19% observed a single time. This clonotype has a count of ten or more. Germline CDR1 SGHNT, CDR2 YENEEA. The CDR3 sequence is 19 residues long. Trimming pared 5 bases from V and 3 bases from J, leaving 27 bases between. Material: blood. V gene TRBV11-3 combines with J gene TRBJ2-3; a possible D gene is TRBD2 (6 bases). This receptor was identified in a woman under 30 with Graves' hyperthyroidism. CDR3: CASSRGPPTRVGITDTQYF. The CDR3 nucleotides read TGTGCCAGCAGCCGTGGGCCACCGACTAGAGTTGGGATAACAGATACGCAGTATTTT.